These T cell receptor beta chains were read from a single sample in a study of blood T cells in healthy people across ages. TCRdb reprocessed the 5' RACE reads via MiXCR and lists one record per CDR3 protein. The sample contains some 1,000,000 distinct CDR3 sequences, approximately 25% of which appear only once. These sequences were also reported in another study, on T cells of mothers and their children.

The sample was blood. These receptors all come from a girl aged 2 to 10 in good health. Both conserved end residues are part of each CDR3. Fields, in order: V gene, clone size, J gene, D gene, CDR3 length, CDR3 protein, CDR3 DNA. D genes are given only for firm matches. Clone size is shown for a subset of rows, as once, few, many or a class of expanded clone.

>TRBV5-1|-|TRBJ2-1|TRBD1|16
CASSLVGTGQYNEQFF
TGCGCCAGCAGCTTGGTGGGGACAGGCCAGTACAATGAGCAGTTCTTC
>TRBV25-1|few|TRBJ2-1|TRBD2|15
CASSATSGGINEQFF
TGTGCCAGCAGTGCCACTAGCGGGGGAATCAATGAGCAGTTCTTC
>TRBV12-3/TRBV12-4|few|TRBJ1-1|-|18
CASSLSSFTGLLWTEAFF
TGTGCCAGCAGTTTGTCATCTTTTACAGGGCTTCTGTGGACTGAAGCTTTCTTT
>TRBV12-5|-|TRBJ1-1|-|14
CASRQTVLNTEAFF
TGTGCTAGTCGTCAGACCGTCCTGAACACTGAAGCTTTCTTT
>TRBV29-1|-|TRBJ1-2|TRBD1|14
CSVVAGGIDYGYTF
TGCAGCGTTGTGGCAGGGGGCATAGACTATGGCTACACCTTC
>TRBV11-2|-|TRBJ2-3|TRBD1|17
CASSWRTGSDATDTQYF
TGTGCCAGCAGCTGGAGGACAGGGTCGGATGCCACAGATACGCAGTATTTT
>TRBV12-3/TRBV12-4|-|TRBJ2-7|-|17
CASSGLNRDSSSYEQYF
TGTGCCAGCAGTGGTCTCAACAGGGATAGTTCCTCCTACGAGCAGTACTTC
>TRBV4-3|few|TRBJ1-1|-|14
CASSPGKRNTEAFF
TGCGCCAGCAGCCCCGGGAAGAGGAACACTGAAGCTTTCTTT
>TRBV28|-|TRBJ1-6|TRBD1|16
CASSLSRQGGVSPLHF
TGTGCCAGCAGTTTATCCCGACAGGGTGGTGTATCACCCCTCCACTTT
>TRBV2|-|TRBJ2-7|-|13
CASSEPRIDEQYF
TGTGCCAGCAGTGAACCGAGAATAGATGAGCAGTACTTC
>TRBV7-2|-|TRBJ2-1|-|13
CASSKIGYNEQFF
TGTGCCAGCAGCAAAATAGGGTACAATGAGCAGTTCTTC
>TRBV10-3|-|TRBJ1-2|-|17
CAISESQPTYPGYGYTF
TGTGCCATCAGTGAGTCCCAGCCAACTTACCCAGGCTATGGCTACACCTTC
>TRBV14|few|TRBJ2-5|TRBD2|13
CASSQEVAGEQYF
TGTGCCAGCAGCCAAGAAGTAGCGGGAGAGCAGTACTTC
>TRBV7-9|-|TRBJ2-1|-|13
CASSLGPEEGQFF
TGTGCCAGCAGCTTAGGGCCGGAGGAGGGGCAGTTCTTC
>TRBV4-1|-|TRBJ2-3|-|14
CASSQVDLLVTQYF
TGCGCCAGCAGCCAAGTCGACCTTCTGGTTACGCAGTATTTT
>TRBV20-1|-|TRBJ2-7|TRBD2|15
CSARDLDSGDYEQYF
TGCAGTGCTAGAGATTTGGATAGCGGGGACTACGAGCAGTACTTC
>TRBV11-2|few|TRBJ2-7|TRBD1|16
CASRSLDRGHHYEQYF
TGTGCCAGCAGATCACTTGACAGGGGGCACCACTACGAGCAGTACTTC
>TRBV25-1|-|TRBJ2-7|TRBD1|14
CASSESGTGREQYF
TGTGCCAGCAGTGAATCGGGGACAGGGAGGGAGCAGTACTTC
>TRBV7-2|-|TRBJ1-1|-|14
CASSLGGGYTEAFF
TGTGCCAGCAGCTTAGGGGGAGGGTACACTGAAGCTTTCTTT
>TRBV2|-|TRBJ2-2|TRBD2|16
CASSERSSGRFGELFF
TGTGCCAGCAGTGAGCGGTCTAGCGGGAGGTTCGGGGAGCTGTTTTTT
>TRBV7-2|few|TRBJ2-7|TRBD1|16
CASSLALGDRDYEQYF
TGTGCCAGCAGCTTAGCCCTGGGGGACAGGGACTACGAGCAGTACTTC
>TRBV7-8|few|TRBJ1-1|-|17
CASSLVGGRAGDAEAFF
TGTGCCAGCAGCTTAGTGGGGGGCAGGGCGGGGGACGCTGAAGCTTTCTTT
>TRBV15|few|TRBJ2-7|TRBD2|15
CATTERGAVPYEQYF
TGTGCCACCACCGAGCGGGGAGCGGTCCCCTACGAGCAGTACTTC
>TRBV5-1|-|TRBJ2-1|TRBD2|15
CASSLIAGVGNEQFF
TGCGCCAGCAGCTTGATAGCGGGAGTCGGCAATGAGCAGTTCTTC
>TRBV6-1|-|TRBJ2-7|TRBD2|13
CATESSGTYEQYF
TGTGCCACAGAGAGTAGCGGGACCTACGAGCAGTACTTC
>TRBV12-3/TRBV12-4|-|TRBJ2-3|-|17
CASSLITDGGGTDTQYF
TGTGCCAGCAGTTTAATCACGGACGGAGGGGGGACAGATACGCAGTATTTT
>TRBV6-1|-|TRBJ2-1|TRBD1|16
CASRTTGGGSYNEQFF
TGTGCCAGCAGGACCACAGGGGGCGGTTCCTACAATGAGCAGTTCTTC
>TRBV7-2|-|TRBJ1-2|TRBD1|14
CASSGRQGSYGYTF
TGTGCCAGCAGTGGTAGACAGGGAAGCTATGGCTACACCTTC
>TRBV9|few|TRBJ1-2|-|15
CASSVGGSFNYGYTF
TGTGCCAGCAGCGTAGGTGGCAGCTTTAACTATGGCTACACCTTC
>TRBV28|few|TRBJ1-5|-|14
CASSFDDSNRPQHF
TGTGCCAGCAGTTTTGATGATAGCAATCGGCCCCAGCATTTT
>TRBV20-1|few|TRBJ2-7|-|13
CSARKAGPNEQYF
TGCAGTGCTAGAAAGGCAGGCCCCAACGAGCAGTACTTC
>TRBV5-1|-|TRBJ2-1|-|15
CASSPGAGVSNEQFF
TGCGCCAGCAGCCCTGGCGCAGGGGTTAGCAATGAGCAGTTCTTC
>TRBV5-1|few|TRBJ2-5|TRBD2|15
CASSSRGTSGETQYF
TGCGCCAGCAGCTCGAGGGGGACTAGCGGAGAGACCCAGTACTTC
>TRBV7-2|few|TRBJ2-2|-|15
CASSITDGSTGELFF
TGTGCCAGCAGCATAACGGACGGCTCCACCGGGGAGCTGTTTTTT
>TRBV27|few|TRBJ2-2|-|14
CASSYLENTGEPFF
TGTGCCAGCAGTTATCTAGAGAACACCGGGGAGCCGTTTTTT
>TRBV7-2|-|TRBJ2-4|-|16
CASSLAKGKGENIQYF
TGTGCCAGCAGCTTAGCGAAGGGGAAAGGGGAAAACATTCAGTACTTC
>TRBV6-2/TRBV6-3|few|TRBJ2-7|-|18
CASSYSIRSTGGPIEQYF
TGTGCCAGCAGTTACTCGATTAGGAGCACCGGGGGGCCAATCGAGCAGTACTTC
>TRBV2|few|TRBJ2-5|-|10
CASSQMTQYF
TGTGCCAGCAGTCAAATGACCCAGTACTTC
>TRBV12-5|-|TRBJ2-1|TRBD2|13
CASGSGTSNEQFF
TGTGCTAGTGGTTCTGGGACTAGCAATGAGCAGTTCTTC
>TRBV28|many|TRBJ2-5|TRBD1|15
CASSFGQGVGETQYF
TGTGCCAGCAGTTTCGGGCAGGGGGTAGGAGAGACCCAGTACTTC
>TRBV27|-|TRBJ1-5|-|16
CASSPLGEGYGQPQHF
TGTGCCAGCAGTCCCCTTGGTGAGGGCTATGGCCAGCCCCAGCATTTT
>TRBV6-2/TRBV6-3|few|TRBJ2-7|-|14
CASSDTGYSYEQYF
TGTGCCAGCAGTGATACAGGTTACTCCTACGAGCAGTACTTC
>TRBV20-1|-|TRBJ1-2|-|12
CAGFTPDYGYTF
TGCGCGGGGTTTACTCCTGACTATGGCTACACCTTC
>TRBV14|-|TRBJ2-2|-|16
CASSFFGGPNTGELFF
TGTGCCAGCAGTTTCTTTGGGGGTCCGAACACCGGGGAGCTGTTTTTT
>TRBV20-1|-|TRBJ1-6|-|13
CSARDGYNSPLHF
TGCAGTGCTAGAGACGGCTATAATTCACCCCTCCACTTT
>TRBV5-4|-|TRBJ2-1|TRBD2|15
CASGPSGGNYNEQFF
TGTGCCAGCGGCCCTAGCGGGGGAAATTACAATGAGCAGTTCTTC
>TRBV7-2|-|TRBJ2-2|-|13
CASSFTDTGELFF
TGTGCCAGCAGCTTTACGGACACCGGGGAGCTGTTTTTT
>TRBV29-1|few|TRBJ2-1|-|11
CSVSQYNEQFF
TGCAGCGTATCTCAGTACAATGAGCAGTTCTTC
>TRBV7-3|-|TRBJ1-1|-|13
CASSLYENTEAFF
TGTGCCAGCAGCTTATATGAAAACACTGAAGCTTTCTTT
>TRBV10-3|few|TRBJ2-7|-|12
CAISERGDEQYF
TGTGCCATCAGTGAGAGGGGAGACGAGCAGTACTTC
>TRBV29-1|few|TRBJ2-6|TRBD1|15
CSATGTDSGANVLTF
TGCAGCGCAACAGGGACAGACTCTGGGGCCAACGTCCTGACTTTC
>TRBV7-9|few|TRBJ1-4|-|15
CATQKKGREGEKLFF
TGTGCCACCCAGAAAAAGGGGCGGGAAGGTGAAAAACTGTTTTTT
>TRBV9|-|TRBJ1-2|-|16
CASNREGTRGNYGYTF
TGTGCCAGCAACCGCGAGGGGACACGGGGTAACTATGGCTACACCTTC
>TRBV7-9|few|TRBJ2-1|-|16
CASRTGGQGSYNGQFF
TGTGCCAGCAGGACGGGGGGCCAGGGCTCCTACAATGGGCAGTTCTTC
>TRBV5-1|few|TRBJ2-1|TRBD2|15
CASSLGLVNDNEQFF
TGCGCCAGCAGCCTCGGACTAGTTAACGACAATGAGCAGTTCTTC
>TRBV20-1|few|TRBJ2-7|TRBD2|13
CSAMGLATYEQYF
TGCAGTGCTATGGGACTAGCAACCTACGAGCAGTACTTC
>TRBV5-1|few|TRBJ2-5|TRBD2|15
CATTTSGGPQETQYF
TGCGCCACCACCACAAGCGGGGGGCCCCAAGAGACCCAGTACTTC
>TRBV6-5|-|TRBJ1-2|TRBD1|17
CASSRRDRWSFNYGYTF
TGTGCCAGCAGCCGCCGGGACAGATGGAGTTTTAACTATGGCTACACCTTC
>TRBV2|few|TRBJ2-1|TRBD2|14
CAVAGLAGWNEQFF
TGTGCCGTAGCGGGACTAGCGGGATGGAATGAGCAGTTCTTC